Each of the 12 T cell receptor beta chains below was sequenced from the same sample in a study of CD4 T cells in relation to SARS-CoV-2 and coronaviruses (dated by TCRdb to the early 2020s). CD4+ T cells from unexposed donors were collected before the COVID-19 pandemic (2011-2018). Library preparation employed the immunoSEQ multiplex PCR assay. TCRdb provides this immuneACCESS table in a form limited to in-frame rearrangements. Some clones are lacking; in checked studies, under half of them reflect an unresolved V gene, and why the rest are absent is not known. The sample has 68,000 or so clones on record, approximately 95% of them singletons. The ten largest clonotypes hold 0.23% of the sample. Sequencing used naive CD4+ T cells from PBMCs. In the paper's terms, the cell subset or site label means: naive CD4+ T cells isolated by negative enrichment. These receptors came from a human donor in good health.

The CDR3 region is CASSLGSRIAYEQYF. The DNA for the CDR3 is TGTGCCAGCAGCTTAGGATCTAGGATCGCCTACGAGCAGTACTTC. This chain uses TRBV7-9 with TRBJ2-7; D unresolved. The CDR3 consists of 15 residues. With 1 base removed from V and 2 bases from J, the gap between germline ends came to 12 bases. CDR1 and CDR2 (germline): SEHNR, FQNEAQ (reference sequence).

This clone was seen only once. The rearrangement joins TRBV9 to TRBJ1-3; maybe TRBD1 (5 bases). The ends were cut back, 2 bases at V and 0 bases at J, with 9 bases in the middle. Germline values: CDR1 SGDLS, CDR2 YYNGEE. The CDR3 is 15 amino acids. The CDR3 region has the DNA TGTGCCAGCAGCGTCACTGACAGCTCTGGAAACACCATATATTTT. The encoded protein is CASSVTDSSGNTIYF.

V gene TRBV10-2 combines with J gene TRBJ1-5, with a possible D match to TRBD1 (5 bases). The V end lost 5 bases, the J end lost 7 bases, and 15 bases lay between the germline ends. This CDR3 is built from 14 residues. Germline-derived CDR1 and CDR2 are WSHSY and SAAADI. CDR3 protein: CASSRTQANQPQHF. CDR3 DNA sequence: TGCGCCAGCAGTAGGACACAGGCCAACCAGCCCCAGCATTTT.

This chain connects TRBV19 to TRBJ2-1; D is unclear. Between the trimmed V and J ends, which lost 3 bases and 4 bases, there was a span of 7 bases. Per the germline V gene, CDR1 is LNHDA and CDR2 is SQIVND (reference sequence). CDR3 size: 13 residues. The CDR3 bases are TGTGCCAGTAGTATCCAACAGTACAATGAGCAGTTCTTC. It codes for CASSIQQYNEQFF.

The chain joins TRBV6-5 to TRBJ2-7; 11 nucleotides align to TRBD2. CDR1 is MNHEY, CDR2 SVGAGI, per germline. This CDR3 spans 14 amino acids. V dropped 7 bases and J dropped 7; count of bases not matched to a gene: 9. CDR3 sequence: CASTSIAGGQEQYF. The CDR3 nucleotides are TGTGCCAGCACGAGCATAGCGGGAGGGCAAGAGCAGTACTTC.

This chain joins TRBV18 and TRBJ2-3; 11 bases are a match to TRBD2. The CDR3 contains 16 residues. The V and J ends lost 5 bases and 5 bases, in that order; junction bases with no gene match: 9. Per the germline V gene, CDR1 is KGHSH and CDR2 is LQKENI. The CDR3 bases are TGTGCCAGCTCATCCGAACTAGCGGGAGCGGGAGATACGCAGTATTTT. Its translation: CASSSELAGAGDTQYF. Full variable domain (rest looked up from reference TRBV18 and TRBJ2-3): NAGVMQNPRHLVRRRGQEARLRCSPMKGHSHVYWYRQLPEEGLKFMVYLQKENIIDESGMPKERFSAEFPKEGPSILRIQQVVRGDSAAYFCASSSELAGAGDTQYFGPGTRLTVL.

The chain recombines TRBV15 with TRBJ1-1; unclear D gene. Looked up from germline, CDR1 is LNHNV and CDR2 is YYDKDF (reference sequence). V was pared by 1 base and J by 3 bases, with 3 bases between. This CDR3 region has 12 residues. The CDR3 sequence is CATSRVYTEAFF. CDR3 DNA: TGTGCCACCAGCAGAGTTTACACTGAAGCTTTCTTT.

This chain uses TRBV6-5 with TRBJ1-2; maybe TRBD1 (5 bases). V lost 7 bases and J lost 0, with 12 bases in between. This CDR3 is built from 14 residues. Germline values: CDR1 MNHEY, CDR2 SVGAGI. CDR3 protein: CASTRDGPNYGYTF. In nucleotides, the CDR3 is TGTGCCAGCACACGGGACGGACCTAACTATGGCTACACCTTC.

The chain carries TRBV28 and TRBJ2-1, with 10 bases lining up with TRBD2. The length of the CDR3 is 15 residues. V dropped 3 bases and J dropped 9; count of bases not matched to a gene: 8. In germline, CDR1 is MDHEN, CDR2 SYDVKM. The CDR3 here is CASSFQLAGVVEQFF. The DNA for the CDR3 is TGTGCCAGCAGTTTCCAGCTAGCGGGAGTGGTTGAGCAGTTCTTC.

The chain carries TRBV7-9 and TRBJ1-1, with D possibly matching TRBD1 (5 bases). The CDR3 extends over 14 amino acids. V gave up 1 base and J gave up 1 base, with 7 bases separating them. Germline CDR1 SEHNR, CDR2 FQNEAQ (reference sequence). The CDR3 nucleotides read TGTGCCAGCAGCTTAGGTGGGGGGAACACTGAAGCTTTCTTT. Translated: CASSLGGGNTEAFF.

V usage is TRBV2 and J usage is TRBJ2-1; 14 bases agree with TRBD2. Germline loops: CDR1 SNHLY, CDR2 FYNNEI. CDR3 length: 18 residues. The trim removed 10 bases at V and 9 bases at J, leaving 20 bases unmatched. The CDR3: CATEGTSGSFPSLGEQFF. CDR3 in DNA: TGTGCCACCGAAGGGACTAGCGGGAGCTTCCCGTCATTGGGTGAGCAGTTCTTC.

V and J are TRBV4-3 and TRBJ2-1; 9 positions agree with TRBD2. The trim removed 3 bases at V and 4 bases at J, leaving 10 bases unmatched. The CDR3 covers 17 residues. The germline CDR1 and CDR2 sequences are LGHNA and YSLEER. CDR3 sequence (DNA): TGCGCCAGCAGCCAGGGTACTCGACTAGCGGTATACAATGAGCAGTTCTTC. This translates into CASSQGTRLAVYNEQFF.